The entry below describes one TCR beta chain. The clone's antigen remains unknown. Per-base quality was not reported, and no clone a single base away is much larger than it. These data are taken from a study of T cells after yellow fever vaccination (dated by TCRdb to between 2018 and 2021). In terms of the full investigation: The SMART-Seq v4 Ultra Low Input RNA kit was used to prepare libraries from fractions with low cell numbers. To track T-cell clones before and after primary and booster YFV17D yellow fever vaccination, bulk TCR alpha and beta repertoires were sequenced longitudinally. Two healthy male donors, one aged 18 to 30 and one aged 30 to 40 years, were included in the cohort. Blood samples were taken at several timepoints before and after primary and secondary immunization, and bulk PBMC replicates and cell subsets were isolated.

Reading the germline V gene gives CDR1 SGDLS and CDR2 YYNGEE. V drops 0 bases and J drops 9 bases, leaving 15 bases in between. Including cysteine and phenylalanine, the CDR3 has 14 amino acids. Here the CDR3 DNA is all that survives: 42 bases in frame from base 1. The listed sequencing device is Illumina NovaSeq 6000. Synthesis of TCR cDNA relied on 5'RACE template switching, a step that introduced a universal primer site along with unique molecular identifiers. Priming for cDNA synthesis came from both the TCR alpha and TCR beta constant segments. Library amplification involved two PCR steps, and the second step added sample barcodes and sequencing adapters. Sequencing of libraries was done on Illumina HiSeq 2500 (2x100 bp) or NovaSeq (2x150 bp). Processing in the source paper ran as follows. Reads were demultiplexed and collapsed into UMI consensus sequences with MIGEC, and V(D)J alignment was performed with MiXCR. Clonotypes responding to the vaccine were identified with edgeR on replicate PBMC samples, with the criteria of FDR below 0.01 and a log2 fold change above 5 up to day 15. Each bulk clonotype was labeled CD4 or CD8 based on which sequenced repertoire, CD4 or CD8, contained the clonotype at higher abundance. TCRdb reprocessing: public reads trimmed at Q25 with fastp, clones called with MiXCR, in-frame beta chains kept. Here each entry gathers all rows of one CDR3 protein and keeps the most common genes and DNA. The V and J calls, along with clone size, are taken from TCRdb and not from the paper's own processing. This sample is represented by 300,000 to 350,000 distinct CDR3 sequences; approximately 12% of them were singletons. Of the sample, approximately 3.3% is held by the ten largest clones.

The label giving this sample's treatment or condition can be read as: live attenuated yellow fever vaccine strain. PBMCs were isolated from peripheral blood using a standard Ficoll-Paque protocol. Dynabeads CD4 and CD8 positive selection kits were used to isolate CD4 and CD8 T-cell fractions. TriZol was used to extract RNA from bulk PBMCs, from CD4 and CD8 fractions, and from dextramer-positive and dextramer-negative fractions. Broad study findings and their caveats: A small fraction of clonotypes appeared in both the CD4 and CD8 compartments, likely as a result of convergent recombination. The study included only a couple of donors, which limits how far the findings can be generalized. Compared with the primary T-cell response, the secondary T-cell response was faster but weaker, reaching its peak on day 5 rather than on day 15. Computational filtering was required because FACS-sorted repertoires could contain abundant contaminating clonotypes from the bulk population. After the booster, most clones that had expanded after primary vaccination were detected again (about 95% of CD4 and around 88% of CD8), suggesting broad maintenance of memory.

Here the sequenced sample was CD4+ T cells sorted from PBMCs, taken 45 days after the yellow fever booster vaccination. This TCR was recovered from a man younger than 35 who received the YFV17D yellow fever vaccine. Recombination linked TRBV9 to TRBJ1-1, with TRBD1 as a weak D call on 5 bases. The DNA sequence is TGTGCCAGCAGCGTAGAAGGGGCGCGTGGCCAAGCTTTCTTT. This translates into CASSVEGARGQAFF.